These 30 T cell receptor beta chains originate from one sample sequenced in a study of early T cells in non-severe SARS-CoV-2 infection. In TCRdb, the 5' RACE reads were re-called with MiXCR into one record per CDR3 protein. Found here are 71,000 or so distinct CDR3 sequences, approximately 13% of them singletons; the top ten hold over 12%. Sequencing used whole blood. The receptors originated from an adult who was a healthcare worker with PCR-confirmed SARS-CoV-2 infection or an uninfected control (not recorded which).

This clonotype was observed at least ten times. The rearrangement uses TRBV14 and TRBJ2-2; tentative D call: TRBD2 (5 bases). Trimming took 1 base from V and 6 from J, leaving 9 bases between them. The germline CDR1 and CDR2 sequences are SGHDN and FVKESK. This CDR3 has 14 amino acids. The CDR3, as DNA: TGTGCCAGCAGCCAAGGACGGGGTGCCGGGGAGCTGTTTTTT. Translation gives CASSQGRGAGELFF.

V usage is TRBV13 and J usage is TRBJ2-2, with D maybe TRBD1 (6 bases). The CDR3 runs to 14 residues. CDR1 is PRHDT, CDR2 FYEKMQ, per germline (reference sequence). V dropped 4 bases and J dropped 3 bases, with 9 bases sitting between them. For the CDR3, the DNA is TGTGCCAGCAGCTCCGGACAGTACACCGGGGAGCTGTTTTTT. Its protein is CASSSGQYTGELFF.

This clonotype was picked up many times. CDR3 in amino acids: CASSHSGTRAYGYTF. CDR3 in DNA: TGTGCCAGCAGCCACTCCGGGACACGGGCCTATGGCTACACCTTC. This chain links TRBV14 with TRBJ1-2; a weak D match, TRBD1 (6 bases). This CDR3 region has 15 residues. Germline V gene sequence: CDR1 SGHDN, CDR2 FVKESK. Between the trimmed V and J ends, which lost 3 bases and 4 bases, there was a span of 15 bases.

In this sample, this clonotype turned up a few times. The V gene is TRBV29-1, the J gene TRBJ1-2; TRBD1 matches at 10 bases. Germline V gene lookup returns CDR1 SQVTM and CDR2 ANQGSEA. The CDR3 has 14 amino acids. J was trimmed by 4 bases and V by 7 bases; bases with no gene match: 9. The CDR3 is CSASRDRGSYGYTF. DNA of the CDR3: TGCAGCGCCTCCCGGGACAGGGGCTCCTATGGCTACACCTTC.

There are a few counts of this clonotype. The rearrangement joins TRBV12-3 or TRBV12-4 to TRBJ2-7; 12 nucleotides line up with TRBD1. V was clipped by 5 bases and J by 7 bases; unmatched bases: 6. The CDR3 extends over 14 amino acids. CDR3 residues: CASSPGQGAQEQYF. In DNA form, the CDR3 reads TGTGCCAGCAGTCCGGGACAGGGGGCACAGGAGCAGTACTTC.

This clonotype was observed a few times. The V gene is TRBV7-2, the J gene TRBJ2-1; possibly TRBD2 for D (5 bases). This CDR3 spans 12 amino acids. CDR1 is SGHTA, CDR2 FQGNSA, per germline. Trimming cost V 5 bases and J 9 bases, with 11 bases left between them. The CDR3 nucleotides are TGTGCCAGCAGCCCCCGGACTGTTGAGCAGTTCTTC. Translated, it gives CASSPRTVEQFF.

In its sample, this clonotype was seen a few times. This chain joins TRBV28 and TRBJ2-5, with TRBD1 matching over 8 bases. This CDR3 comprises 16 residues. Trimming took 2 bases from V and 2 from J; bases not matched to a gene: 7. Germline V gives CDR1 MDHEN, CDR2 SYDVKM. CDR3 DNA sequence: TGTGCCAGCAGTTTACGGCAGGGGGCAGTACAAGAGACCCAGTACTTC. As protein: CASSLRQGAVQETQYF.

The V and J genes are TRBV5-1 and TRBJ1-1; TRBD1 aligns across 8 bases. The CDR3 covers 15 residues. V lost 0 bases, J lost 7 bases, and 8 bases stayed unmatched. CDR1 is SGHRS, CDR2 YFSETQ, per germline. The DNA of the CDR3 is TGCGCCAGCAGCTTGGAGTTGGGACAGGCGAATGAAGCTTTCTTT. Residues: CASSLELGQANEAFF.

The rearrangement joins TRBV7-3 to TRBJ2-2; TRBD1 agrees at 8 bases. V was pared by 2 bases and J by 5 bases, with 7 bases of the junction left unmatched. The CDR3 consists of 16 residues. Germline CDR1 reads SGHTA; CDR2 reads FQGTGA. As DNA, the CDR3 is TGTGCCAGCAGCTTAGGGCAGGGGGCGCAGACCGGGGAGCTGTTTTTT. Protein sequence: CASSLGQGAQTGELFF.

The rearrangement links TRBV5-6 to TRBJ2-2, with no clear D. The CDR3 contains 13 residues. The germline CDR1 and CDR2 sequences are SGHDT and YYEEEE. V was trimmed by 6 bases and J by 4 bases, leaving 10 bases between them. CDR3 sequence reads: CASTPRRTGELFF. The DNA of the CDR3 is TGTGCCAGCACTCCGAGGCGCACCGGGGAGCTGTTTTTT. The full variable domain, in which reference TRBV5-6 and TRBJ2-2 provide the parts outside the CDR3, is DAGVTQSPTHLIKTRGQQVTLRCSPKSGHDTVSWYQQALGQGPQFIFQYYEEEERQRGNFPDRFSGHQFPNYSSELNVNALLLGDSALYLCASTPRRTGELFFGEGSRLTVL.

This clonotype was seen repeatedly, ten times or more. The V and J genes are TRBV29-1 and TRBJ1-1; 8 nucleotides match TRBD1. The CDR3 extends over 12 amino acids. Germline CDR1 and CDR2: SQVTM and ANQGSEA. Unmatched junction bases numbered 6, after V lost 7 bases and J lost 5 bases. CDR3 sequence: CSGATGATEAFF. The CDR3 nucleotides read TGCAGCGGTGCGACAGGGGCTACTGAAGCTTTCTTT.

The CDR3 region is CSAAGTGGNEQYF. CDR3 bases: TGCAGTGCTGCCGGGACAGGGGGCAACGAGCAGTACTTC. The chain uses TRBV20-1 and TRBJ2-7; 12 nucleotides align to TRBD1. Germline lookup yields CDR1 DFQATT and CDR2 SNEGSKA (reference sequence). The junction had 4 bases not matched to a gene; V was cut back by 5 bases and J by 5 bases. The CDR3 loop spans 13 amino acids.

This clonotype showed up many times. J is TRBJ2-3 and V is TRBV6-4; a possible D gene is TRBD1 (5 bases). CDR1 and CDR2 (germline): MRHNA, SNTAGT. This CDR3 region has 13 residues. The V gene lost 6 bases and the J gene lost 7 bases, with 14 bases spanning the gap. The CDR3 loop reads CASSAERGYTQYF. CDR3 DNA: TGTGCCAGCAGCGCAGAAAGGGGTTATACGCAGTATTTT.

As to this clonotype: One end of the junction varies from germline; a read error may be responsible. The chain uses TRBV28 and TRBJ1-5; D not resolved. The CDR3 sequence is 14 residues long. From germline, CDR1 is MDHEN and CDR2 SYDVKM. The CDR3 here is CASTLGATGQPQHF. CDR3 coding DNA: TGTGCCAGCACCCTAGGTGCTACGGGCCAGCCCCAACATTTT.

This clonotype has at least ten counts. The chain uses TRBV19 and TRBJ2-5, with TRBD1 identical over 8 bases. CDR3 size: 13 residues. Per the germline V gene, CDR1 is LNHDA and CDR2 is SQIVND (reference sequence). J gave up 4 bases and V 4 bases, and 2 bases lay outside the gene matches. CDR3 amino acids: CASSNRGVETQYF. The CDR3 nucleotides read TGTGCCAGTAGTAACAGGGGGGTAGAGACCCAGTACTTC.

This clonotype has at least ten counts. The chain uses TRBV15 and TRBJ1-4; possible D gene TRBD1, 5 bases. There are 14 residues in the CDR3. The V and J ends lost 0 bases and 7 bases respectively, with 9 bases between them. Germline V gene lookup returns CDR1 LNHNV and CDR2 YYDKDF (reference sequence). The CDR3: CATSRDRGVEKLFF. The CDR3 bases are TGTGCCACCAGCAGAGATCGAGGGGTTGAAAAACTGTTTTTT. Full variable domain (outside the CDR3, taken from reference TRBV15 and TRBJ1-4): DAMVIQNPRYQVTQFGKPVTLSCSQTLNHNVMYWYQQKSSQAPKLLFHYYDKDFNNEADTPDNFQSRRPNTSFCFLDIRSPGLGDTAMYLCATSRDRGVEKLFFGSGTQLSVL.

The chain employs TRBV29-1 and TRBJ1-1; perhaps TRBD1 as D (5 bases). This CDR3 has 13 residues. The V gene's germline CDR1 is SQVTM and CDR2 ANQGSEA. With 8 bases removed from V and 3 bases from J, the gap between germline ends came to 16 bases. This CDR3 reads CSLTVGGDTEAFF. CDR3 nucleotides: TGCAGCCTAACTGTGGGGGGGGACACTGAAGCTTTCTTT.

This clonotype has only a few counts. The chain couples TRBV6-2 or TRBV6-3 to TRBJ1-6; D gene ambiguous. The germline V gene has CDR1 MNHEY and CDR2 SVGEGT. The CDR3 runs to 14 residues. Deletions cut 8 bases from V and 9 bases from J, with 17 bases between. The CDR3 DNA reads as TGTGCCAGCGGGAGGGAGGTAACCCTTTCACCCCTCCACTTT. Encoded protein: CASGREVTLSPLHF.

The chain combines TRBV7-3 with TRBJ2-3; the match to TRBD2 covers 10 bases. Germline lookup yields CDR1 SGHTA and CDR2 FQGTGA. The CDR3 has 15 residues. Trimming took 5 bases from V and 4 from J; bases not matched to a gene: 6. CDR3 sequence: CASSPELAGADTQYF. CDR3 in DNA: TGTGCCAGCAGCCCCGAGCTAGCGGGGGCAGATACGCAGTATTTT.

This chain joins TRBV3-1 and TRBJ1-4; 7 positions match TRBD1. The germline CDR1 and CDR2 sequences are LGHDT and YNNKEL (reference sequence). J was trimmed by 7 bases and V by 2 bases; bases with no gene match: 7. This CDR3 comprises 15 residues. CDR3 coding DNA: TGTGCCAGCAGCCAAAACAGGGGATTAGTTGAAAAACTGTTTTTT. Protein sequence: CASSQNRGLVEKLFF.

The table lists this clonotype with a few counts. V gene TRBV20-1 combines with J gene TRBJ2-1; D possibly corresponds to TRBD2 (6 bases). Trimming took 5 bases from V and 3 from J, leaving 8 bases between them. The CDR3 contains 12 residues. From germline, CDR1 is DFQATT and CDR2 SNEGSKA (reference sequence). The CDR3 here is CSAGLYYNEQFF. As DNA, the CDR3 is TGCAGTGCTGGACTATACTACAATGAGCAGTTCTTC.

The chain carries TRBV5-1 and TRBJ2-7; possibly TRBD1 or TRBD2 for D (5 bases each). V lost 1 base to trimming and J lost 3 bases, with 17 bases between them. In germline, CDR1 is SGHRS, CDR2 YFSETQ. The CDR3 spans 16 residues. CDR3 amino acids: CASSLRDRPDLYEQYF. In DNA, the CDR3 is TGCGCCAGCAGCTTGAGGGACCGTCCGGACCTCTACGAGCAGTACTTC.

The chain recombines TRBV28 with TRBJ1-1; 7 bases line up with TRBD1. The CDR3 length is 16 residues. V shed 5 bases, J shed 3 bases, and the junction held 12 bases outside the gene matches. Germline CDR1 and CDR2: MDHEN and SYDVKM. For the CDR3, the DNA is TGTGCCAGCAGTCCCCCGGGACAGAGGGAATACACTGAAGCTTTCTTT. Its protein is CASSPPGQREYTEAFF.

The chain links TRBV29-1 to TRBJ1-2; no firm D call. The germline V gene encodes CDR1 SQVTM and CDR2 ANQGSEA. This CDR3 has 11 amino acids. V shed 5 bases and J shed 8 bases, with 12 bases lying between them. CDR3 DNA sequence: TGCAGCGTTAGTCAGCGGGTAGGCTACACCTTC. Translating gives CSVSQRVGYTF. Full variable domain (remainder filled in from reference TRBV29-1 and TRBJ1-2): SAVISQKPSRDICQRGTSLTIQCQVDSQVTMMFWYRQQPGQSLTLIATANQGSEATYESGFVIDKFPISRPNLTFSTLTVSNMSPEDSSIYLCSVSQRVGYTFGSGTRLTVV.

This clonotype was counted only a few times. The chain is built from TRBV2 and TRBJ2-1; D remains unclear. V was cut by 7 bases and J by 3 bases, with 13 bases left in between. This CDR3 is 14 amino acids long. Germline CDR1 SNHLY, CDR2 FYNNEI. As DNA, the CDR3 is TGTGCCAGCATGCAGGCTGCTATCTACAATGAGCAGTTCTTC. This translates into CASMQAAIYNEQFF.

This clonotype showed up many times. Written as DNA, the CDR3 is TGTGCCAGTAGTACGCAACAGGGGAACTATGGCTACACCTTC. It translates to CASSTQQGNYGYTF. The chain combines TRBV19 with TRBJ1-2, with TRBD1 matching 7 bases. In germline, CDR1 is LNHDA, CDR2 SQIVND (reference sequence). J lost 2 bases, V lost 4 bases, and 4 bases had no gene match. This CDR3 is 14 amino acids long.

This clonotype was seen only a few times. The J gene is TRBJ2-5, the V gene TRBV12-3 or TRBV12-4; 8 nucleotides match TRBD2. The J segment lost 2 bases and the V segment lost 4 bases, leaving 6 bases of the junction unmatched. The CDR3 extends over 15 amino acids. This CDR3 reads CASSYSGDPQETQYF. The CDR3 bases are TGTGCCAGCAGTTATAGCGGGGACCCTCAAGAGACCCAGTACTTC.

The chain is built from TRBV6-1 and TRBJ2-2; D is undetermined. CDR1 and CDR2 (germline): MNHNS, SASEGT. The CDR3 runs to 13 residues. Trimming cost V 7 bases and J 5 bases, with 11 bases left between them. CDR3 nucleotide sequence: TGTGCCAGCACCCTCGTGGGGACCGGGGAGCTGTTTTTT. It yields the protein CASTLVGTGELFF.

In its sample, this clonotype was seen many times. The rearrangement uses TRBV20-1 and TRBJ2-7, with 7 bases matching TRBD1. The CDR3 sequence is 12 residues long. After removal of 5 bases from V and 2 bases from J, the junction contained 3 bases not matched to a gene. Germline CDR1 reads DFQATT; CDR2 reads SNEGSKA (reference sequence). CDR3 sequence reads: CSAPDRTYEQYF. CDR3 coding DNA: TGCAGTGCTCCGGACAGGACCTACGAGCAGTACTTC.

In this sample, this clonotype turned up a few times. This chain joins TRBV29-1 and TRBJ1-1; maybe TRBD1 (6 bases). The CDR3 runs 11 residues. The V end was cut by 7 bases, the J end by 1 base, with 7 bases between. Germline CDR1 SQVTM, CDR2 ANQGSEA. In DNA form, the CDR3 reads TGCAGCGCACAGGGGAACACTGAAGCTTTCTTT. Protein: CSAQGNTEAFF.